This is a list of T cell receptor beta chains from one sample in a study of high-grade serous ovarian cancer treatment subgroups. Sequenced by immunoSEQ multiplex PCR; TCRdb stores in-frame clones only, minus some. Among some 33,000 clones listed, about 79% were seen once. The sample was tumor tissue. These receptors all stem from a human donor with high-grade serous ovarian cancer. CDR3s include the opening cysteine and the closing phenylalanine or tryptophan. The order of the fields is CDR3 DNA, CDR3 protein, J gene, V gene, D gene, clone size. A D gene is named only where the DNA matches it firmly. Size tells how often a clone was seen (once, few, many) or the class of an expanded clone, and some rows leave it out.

CDR3nt: TGTGCCAGCAGTCCAGGGGGGAATCAGCCCCAGCATTTT; CDR3aa: CASSPGGNQPQHF; j_gene: TRBJ1-5; v_gene: TRBV28; d_gene: TRBD1; abundance: .
CDR3nt: TGTGCCACCAGCAGGGAGCAGGAAGGGAATGAGCAGTTCTTC; CDR3aa: CATSREQEGNEQFF; j_gene: TRBJ2-1; v_gene: TRBV15; d_gene: .; abundance: .
CDR3nt: TGTGCCAGCGCAAGGACTAGCGGAGTCTACGAGCAGTACTTC; CDR3aa: CASARTSGVYEQYF; j_gene: TRBJ2-7; v_gene: TRBV2; d_gene: TRBD2; abundance: .
CDR3nt: TGTGCCAGCAGCTACCTATCCTCCTACAATGAGCAGTTCTTC; CDR3aa: CASSYLSSYNEQFF; j_gene: TRBJ2-1; v_gene: TRBV28; d_gene: .; abundance: once
CDR3nt: TGTGCCAGCAGCCCCACCCGGACTCCCAGCTCCTACAATGAGCAGTTCTTC; CDR3aa: CASSPTRTPSSYNEQFF; j_gene: TRBJ2-1; v_gene: TRBV7-2; d_gene: .; abundance: .
CDR3nt: TGTGCCAGCAGTTCTTCCCGGGCCCTAGACTACGAGCAGTACTTC; CDR3aa: CASSSSRALDYEQYF; j_gene: TRBJ2-7; v_gene: TRBV28; d_gene: .; abundance: once
CDR3nt: TGCGCCAGCAGTCTAGCGGGGGGCTCTGGGGCCAACGTCCTGACTTTC; CDR3aa: CASSLAGGSGANVLTF; j_gene: TRBJ2-6; v_gene: TRBV4-1; d_gene: TRBD2; abundance: .
CDR3nt: TGTGCCAGCAGCTCCCCGCGGTACTCTGGGGCCAACGTCCTGACTTTC; CDR3aa: CASSSPRYSGANVLTF; j_gene: TRBJ2-6; v_gene: TRBV5-4; d_gene: .; abundance: .
CDR3nt: TGTGCCTGCAGCGTAGATAGAAACACCATATATTTT; CDR3aa: CACSVDRNTIYF; j_gene: TRBJ1-3; v_gene: TRBV9; d_gene: .; abundance: .
CDR3nt: TGCGCCAGCAGCCAAGTCGGTCCTCCCGGAGCCTACGAGCAGTACTTC; CDR3aa: CASSQVGPPGAYEQYF; j_gene: TRBJ2-7; v_gene: TRBV4-3; d_gene: .; abundance: .
CDR3nt: TGTGCCAGCAGCTACGACAGGGCGGGCAATCAGCCCCAGCATTTT; CDR3aa: CASSYDRAGNQPQHF; j_gene: TRBJ1-5; v_gene: TRBV7-2; d_gene: TRBD1; abundance: .
CDR3nt: TGTGCCAGCAGCTTGATGGCGGGAGCCGTAGATACGCAGTATTTT; CDR3aa: CASSLMAGAVDTQYF; j_gene: TRBJ2-3; v_gene: TRBV5-6; d_gene: TRBD2; abundance: .
CDR3nt: TGCGCCAGCAGCCAAGGGGGCAGCGTAGCCTACGAGCAGTACTTC; CDR3aa: CASSQGGSVAYEQYF; j_gene: TRBJ2-7; v_gene: TRBV4-3; d_gene: .; abundance: .
CDR3nt: TGTGCCAGCACCCCCCCCGGGGTAGCCAAAAACATTCAGTACTTC; CDR3aa: CASTPPGVAKNIQYF; j_gene: TRBJ2-4; v_gene: TRBV7-2; d_gene: .; abundance: .
CDR3nt: TGTGCCAGCAGTTACCCCGGGGGAACCGGGGAGCTGTTTTTT; CDR3aa: CASSYPGGTGELFF; j_gene: TRBJ2-2; v_gene: TRBV6-5; d_gene: .; abundance: .
CDR3nt: TGTGCCAGCAGCCAAGATGGCCCAGGGGAAAACAATCAGCCCCAGCATTTT; CDR3aa: CASSQDGPGENNQPQHF; j_gene: TRBJ1-5; v_gene: TRBV7-2; d_gene: .; abundance: .
CDR3nt: TGTGCCAGTAAGACAGGGGTGAAGCCAGATACGCAGTATTTT; CDR3aa: CASKTGVKPDTQYF; j_gene: TRBJ2-3; v_gene: TRBV6-6; d_gene: TRBD1; abundance: .
CDR3nt: TGTGCCAGCAGCCAAGTTGCGGGGGAGCAGTATTTT; CDR3aa: CASSQVAGEQYF; j_gene: TRBJ2-3; v_gene: TRBV4-2; d_gene: TRBD2; abundance: once
CDR3nt: TGTGCCAGCAGTGGAAACAGGGCTGGCTACACCTTC; CDR3aa: CASSGNRAGYTF; j_gene: TRBJ1-2; v_gene: TRBV6-5; d_gene: .; abundance: .
CDR3nt: TGTGCCAGCAGTTTACTTCAGGGTTTCTTCTACGAGCAGTACTTC; CDR3aa: CASSLLQGFFYEQYF; j_gene: TRBJ2-7; v_gene: TRBV28; d_gene: .; abundance: .
CDR3nt: TGTGCCAGCAGTTACTCGAAGAGGACCGTTAGTTATGGCTACACCTTC; CDR3aa: CASSYSKRTVSYGYTF; j_gene: TRBJ1-2; v_gene: TRBV6-5; d_gene: .; abundance: .
CDR3nt: TGTGCCAGCAGCCCTATCGGGGTAGCGGCCTCCACAGATACGCAGTATTTT; CDR3aa: CASSPIGVAASTDTQYF; j_gene: TRBJ2-3; v_gene: TRBV27; d_gene: .; abundance: .
CDR3nt: TGCAGCGTTGAAAGTCACTCAGGCAAAGAGACCCAGTACTTC; CDR3aa: CSVESHSGKETQYF; j_gene: TRBJ2-5; v_gene: TRBV29-1; d_gene: .; abundance: .
CDR3nt: TGTGCCAGCAGCCAAGCGGAGGGGACCTACGAGCAGTACTTC; CDR3aa: CASSQAEGTYEQYF; j_gene: TRBJ2-7; v_gene: TRBV4-2; d_gene: .; abundance: few
CDR3nt: TGTGCCAGCAGCTTCCCGGGACAGGGGTGGACCGGGGAGCTGTTTTTT; CDR3aa: CASSFPGQGWTGELFF; j_gene: TRBJ2-2; v_gene: TRBV7-2; d_gene: TRBD1; abundance: .
CDR3nt: TGTGCCAGCAGGCGTACCGGGACAGGGGGATCCTACGAGCAGTACTTC; CDR3aa: CASRRTGTGGSYEQYF; j_gene: TRBJ2-7; v_gene: TRBV5-5; d_gene: TRBD1; abundance: .
CDR3nt: TGTGCCAGTAGTATGTTATCCCCCCCTACTGAAGCTTTCTTT; CDR3aa: CASSMLSPPTEAFF; j_gene: TRBJ1-1; v_gene: TRBV19; d_gene: .; abundance: few
CDR3nt: TGTGCCAGCGGACTAGGACCGGGAGCGTTGAAGGGGTACTACGAGCAGTACTTC; CDR3aa: CASGLGPGALKGYYEQYF; j_gene: TRBJ2-7; v_gene: TRBV21-1; d_gene: .; abundance: .
CDR3nt: TGTGCCAGCAGACCCTCTGCGGGAGCGGGGGGGGAGTTCTTC; CDR3aa: CASRPSAGAGGEFF; j_gene: TRBJ2-1; v_gene: TRBV7-2; d_gene: TRBD2; abundance: .
CDR3nt: TGTGCCAGCAGTCTTCCGACAGGACCCACCGGGGAGCTGTTTTTT; CDR3aa: CASSLPTGPTGELFF; j_gene: TRBJ2-2; v_gene: TRBV6-6; d_gene: .; abundance: .
CDR3nt: TGCGCCAGCAGCTTGTGGGGGAGGGGTGGCGAGCAGTACTTC; CDR3aa: CASSLWGRGGEQYF; j_gene: TRBJ2-7; v_gene: TRBV5-1; d_gene: TRBD2; abundance: .
CDR3nt: TGTGCCAGCAGCTCTGACAGGGGACCGGCTACCTTC; CDR3aa: CASSSDRGPATF; j_gene: TRBJ1-2; v_gene: TRBV7-9; d_gene: TRBD1; abundance: few
CDR3nt: TGTGCCAGCAGTCTAAGACATGTAGCGGGAGTAATGTACGAGCAGTACTTC; CDR3aa: CASSLRHVAGVMYEQYF; j_gene: TRBJ2-7; v_gene: TRBV4-2; d_gene: TRBD2; abundance: few
CDR3nt: TGTGCCAGCAGCTTAGGGCTAGCGGGAAAAGAAGGGACCCAAGAGACCCAGTACTTC; CDR3aa: CASSLGLAGKEGTQETQYF; j_gene: TRBJ2-5; v_gene: TRBV7-6; d_gene: TRBD2; abundance: .
CDR3nt: TGTGCCAGCAGCTCTCCGGGACAAACGAACACTGAAGCTTTCTTT; CDR3aa: CASSSPGQTNTEAFF; j_gene: TRBJ1-1; v_gene: TRBV7-4; d_gene: .; abundance: .
CDR3nt: TGTGCCAGCAGTTCCATGATAATAAACAGGGGGGGGTACGAGCAGTACTTC; CDR3aa: CASSSMIINRGGYEQYF; j_gene: TRBJ2-7; v_gene: TRBV27; d_gene: .; abundance: .
CDR3nt: TGTGCCAGCAGTTTATTGTCTAGCGGGGGCTTCACAGATACGCAGTATTTT; CDR3aa: CASSLLSSGGFTDTQYF; j_gene: TRBJ2-3; v_gene: TRBV28; d_gene: TRBD2; abundance: .
CDR3nt: TGTGCCAGCAGTTTATTGGGACAGGGGGGCCCAGATACGCAGTATTTT; CDR3aa: CASSLLGQGGPDTQYF; j_gene: TRBJ2-3; v_gene: TRBV27; d_gene: TRBD1; abundance: .
CDR3nt: TGTGCCAGCAGCTTAAGGATGGTGGGGACAGGGCCCTACGAGCAGTACTTC; CDR3aa: CASSLRMVGTGPYEQYF; j_gene: TRBJ2-7; v_gene: TRBV7-8; d_gene: TRBD1; abundance: .
CDR3nt: TGTGCCAGCAGCCCGACGTGGGCGCCCTATGGCTACACTTTC; CDR3aa: CASSPTWAPYGYTF; j_gene: TRBJ1-2; v_gene: TRBV5-5; d_gene: .; abundance: .
CDR3nt: TGTGCTAGTGCCCTGGGGGTGGGGGGAGGGGAGACCCAGTACTTC; CDR3aa: CASALGVGGGETQYF; j_gene: TRBJ2-5; v_gene: TRBV12-5; d_gene: TRBD2; abundance: .
CDR3nt: TGTGCCAGCAGTTTCCGCAGCCGGGGAGAGGCCCAGTACTTC; CDR3aa: CASSFRSRGEAQYF; j_gene: TRBJ2-5; v_gene: TRBV27; d_gene: .; abundance: .
CDR3nt: TGTGCCAGCAGCCCCTCCTTCGGTGAGCAGTTCTTC; CDR3aa: CASSPSFGEQFF; j_gene: TRBJ2-1; v_gene: TRBV7-2; d_gene: .; abundance: .
CDR3nt: TGTGCCAGCAGCCTCCGGACTAGCGGGAGCGATGAGCAGTTCTTC; CDR3aa: CASSLRTSGSDEQFF; j_gene: TRBJ2-1; v_gene: TRBV5-4; d_gene: TRBD2; abundance: .
CDR3nt: TGTGCCAGCAGTTTACCCCCGAGCTCCTACAATGAGCAGTTCTTC; CDR3aa: CASSLPPSSYNEQFF; j_gene: TRBJ2-1; v_gene: TRBV7-2; d_gene: .; abundance: .
CDR3nt: TGCAGTGCCGGGAGAAATGAGCAGTTCTTC; CDR3aa: CSAGRNEQFF; j_gene: TRBJ2-1; v_gene: TRBV20-1; d_gene: .; abundance: .
CDR3nt: TGTGCCAGCAGTTTTTCCCCCTTTGGACAGGGGATGGCCGGGGAGCTGTTTTTT; CDR3aa: CASSFSPFGQGMAGELFF; j_gene: TRBJ2-2; v_gene: TRBV28; d_gene: TRBD1; abundance: .